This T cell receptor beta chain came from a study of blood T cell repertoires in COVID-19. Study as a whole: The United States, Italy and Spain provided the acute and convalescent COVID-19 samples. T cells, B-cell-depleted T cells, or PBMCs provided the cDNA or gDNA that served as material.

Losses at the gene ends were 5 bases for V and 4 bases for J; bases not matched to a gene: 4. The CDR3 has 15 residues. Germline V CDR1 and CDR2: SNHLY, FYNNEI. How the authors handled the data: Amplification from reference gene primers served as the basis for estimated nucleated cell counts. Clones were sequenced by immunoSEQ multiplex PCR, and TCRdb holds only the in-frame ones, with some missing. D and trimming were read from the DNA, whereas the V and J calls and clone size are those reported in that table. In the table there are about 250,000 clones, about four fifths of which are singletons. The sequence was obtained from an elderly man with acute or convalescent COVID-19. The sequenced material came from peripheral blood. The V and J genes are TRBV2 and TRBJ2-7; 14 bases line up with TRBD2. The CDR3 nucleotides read TGTGCCAGCAGTCAGACTAGCGGGAGGGCTTACGAGCAGTACTTC. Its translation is CASSQTSGRAYEQYF.